This section outlines one T cell receptor (beta chain) sequence together with its context. The sample is drawn from a study of blood T cell repertoires in COVID-19. About the study: Whether acute or convalescent, the COVID-19 samples came from the United States, Italy and Spain. PBMCs, B-cell-depleted T cells, or T cells provided the cDNA or gDNA that made up the material.

Authors' processing steps: Estimates of nucleated cell counts were drawn from the amplification of reference gene primers. TCRdb keeps only in-frame clones here, not all; method: immunoSEQ multiplex PCR. The V and J calls and clone size are taken from that table; D and trimming were inferred from the DNA. The sample lists 110,000 or so clones, 70% to 90% seen once, with under 9% in the top ten. Per the germline V gene, CDR1 is LGHNA and CDR2 is YNFKEQ. The CDR3 covers 16 residues. Unmatched junction bases numbered 13, after V lost 3 bases and J lost 5 bases. This clonotype was sampled from a woman between 70 and 85 years old who had recovered from COVID-19. This chain connects TRBV4-2 to TRBJ2-7; 7 bases map to TRBD1. Sequenced material: peripheral blood. In DNA form, the CDR3 reads TGTGCCAGCAGCCACCTTGACAGGGAAGAGGTCCACGAGCAGTACTTC. This gives the protein CASSHLDREEVHEQYF.